These 32 T cell receptor beta chains originate from one sample sequenced in a study of tumor-infiltrating lymphocytes in primary liver carcinoma. Unsorted whole blood yielded the blood RNA, and germline DNA was also extracted. Priming with a constant-region primer yielded TCR beta cDNA from about 510 ng total RNA. Library construction for TCR beta comprised three nested multiplex PCR rounds performed with slightly modified ARM-PCR. A C-beta reverse primer was combined with TRBV1-TRBV30 forward primers in the first two PCR rounds, and each round had 10 cycles. TCRdb reanalysed the multiplex PCR reads using MiXCR and keeps one entry per CDR3 protein. The repertoire holds about 180,000 distinct CDR3 sequences, roughly three fifths seen once, with 72% in the top ten. Sequenced material: peripheral blood. The receptors originated from a man aged 40-49 years with primary liver carcinoma and hepatitis B virus infection.

This clonotype appeared a single time. A read error may produce the germline difference seen at one junction end. This sequence joins TRBV6-2 or TRBV6-3 and TRBJ1-1; D not resolved. CDR1 MNHEY and CDR2 SVGEGT come from the germline V gene. The CDR3 runs 13 residues. CDR3 nucleotides: TGTGCCAGCTGTTACTCGAACAGCCTTGTGGCTTTCTTT. This translates into CASCYSNSLVAFF.

The V call is TRBV11-2, the J call TRBJ2-7; no clear D. The germline gives CDR1 SGHAT, CDR2 FQNNGV. CDR3 length: 15 amino acids. The V end lost 3 bases, the J end lost 0 bases, and 12 bases lay between the germline ends. This CDR3 is CASSFAQTDSYEQYF. For the CDR3, the DNA is TGTGCCAGCAGCTTCGCCCAAACAGACTCCTACGAGCAGTACTTC.

Worth noting for this clonotype: The conserved final phenylalanine or tryptophan is absent from the CDR3, which likely points to a read error. The chain combines TRBV29-1 with TRBJ2-4; TRBD1 agrees at 9 bases. Germline-derived CDR1 and CDR2 are SQVTM and ANQGSEA. Losses at the gene ends were 5 bases for V and 7 bases for J; bases not matched to a gene: 12. The length of the CDR3 is 15 residues. The CDR3 DNA follows: TGCAGCGTTCTAACAGGGGGCAGGTTAGATAACATTCAGTACTTA. Translation: CSVLTGGRLDNIQYL.

This clonotype has a handful of counts. A read error may be the cause here, since a much bigger clone is one base away. This chain connects TRBV11-2 to TRBJ2-1, with 9 bases lining up with TRBD1. CDR1 is SGHAT and CDR2 is FQNNGV in the germline V gene. J was trimmed by 9 bases and V by 6 bases; bases with no gene match: 3. The CDR3 loop spans 12 amino acids. The CDR3 nucleotides read TGTGCCAGCAGATCGGACAGGGGTGAGCAGTTCTTC. This sequence encodes CASRSDRGEQFF.

This clonotype was observed a single time. The junction and the germline gene differ at one end; a read error may be behind it. The chain carries TRBV10-3 and TRBJ2-7; D could derive from TRBD1 or TRBD2 (5 bases each). Germline CDR1 is ENHRY and CDR2 is SYGVKD. The CDR3 runs to 15 residues. The CDR3: CAITIGASSTYELYF. CDR3 sequence (DNA): TGTGCCATCACAATTGGGGCTAGCAGTACCTATGAGCTGTACTTC.

In regard to this clonotype: At one end, the junction sequence differs from germline, possibly due to a read error. The CDR3 loop reads CASSPGQGPSYEQYF. For the CDR3, the DNA is TGCGCCAGCAGCCCCGGACAGGGGCCCTCCTATGAGCAGTACTTC. The chain combines TRBV4-1 with TRBJ2-7; 9 bases map to TRBD1. Per the germline V gene, CDR1 is MGHRA and CDR2 is YSYEKL. CDR3 length: 15 amino acids.

Of note for this clonotype: A much larger clone lies one base from this, so it may be a read error. V and J are TRBV29-1 and TRBJ1-5; D gene uncertain. CDR1 is SQVTM, CDR2 ANQGSEA, per germline. The CDR3 is 13 residues long. In nucleotides, the CDR3 is TGCAGCGTTTATACGGATCTCAATCGGCCCCAGCATTTT. Protein product: CSVYTDLNRPQHF.

This rearrangement joins TRBV10-3 to TRBJ1-1; 8 bases match TRBD1. The V and J ends lost 2 bases and 2 bases, in that order; junction bases with no gene match: 7. Germline CDR1 is ENHRY and CDR2 is SYGVKD. This CDR3 is 16 amino acids long. Here the CDR3 DNA reads TGTGCCATCAGTGAGGGGCAGGGGGCCGGAAACACTGAAGCTTTCTTT. Translation: CAISEGQGAGNTEAFF.

Note on this clonotype: Sequence at one end of the junction differs from germline and may be a read error. The chain couples TRBV6-1 to TRBJ2-1; D not resolved. This CDR3 contains 12 residues. Per germline, CDR1 MNHNS and CDR2 SASEGT. The CDR3 DNA is TGTGCCAGCGGCCGCGGATATAATGGGCAGTTCTTC. Translation gives CASGRGYNGQFF.

In the case of this clonotype: With a much larger clone just one base away, this may be a read error. The CDR3 region is CVSSFLTRGAEQYF. The CDR3 nucleotides read TGTGTCAGCAGCTTCTTAACCCGGGGTGCCGAGCAGTACTTC. The chain joins TRBV11-2 to TRBJ2-7; TRBD2 is a possible D gene (5 bases). CDR1 is SGHAT, CDR2 FQNNGV, per germline. The CDR3 loop spans 14 amino acids. Filled out from reference TRBV11-2 and TRBJ2-7, the complete variable domain reads EAGVAQSPRYKIIEKRQSVAFWCNPISGHATLYWYQQILGQGPKLLIQFQNNGVVDDSQLPKDRFSAERLKGVDSTLKIQPAKLEDSAVYLCVSSFLTRGAEQYFGPGTRLTVT.

In its sample, this clonotype was seen a few times. The V gene is TRBV29-1, the J gene TRBJ1-4; TRBD1 agrees at 7 bases. With V trimmed by 7 bases and J by 4 bases, 6 bases remained unmatched. This CDR3 contains 13 residues. Germline assignment: CDR1 SQVTM and CDR2 ANQGSEA. The CDR3 reads CSAMTGLNEKLFF. CDR3 sequence (DNA): TGCAGCGCTATGACAGGGCTTAATGAAAAACTGTTTTTT.

The chain joins TRBV25-1 to TRBJ2-3; D is tentatively TRBD1 or TRBD2 (5 bases each). Germline V gene data show CDR1 as MGHDK and CDR2 as SYGVNS. V was cut by 6 bases and J by 3 bases, with 16 bases left in between. This CDR3 spans 15 amino acids. The CDR3 sequence: CASSPDPGRTDTQYF. The CDR3 bases are TGTGCCAGCAGCCCAGACCCGGGACGTACAGATACGCAGTATTTT.

The chain recombines TRBV11-3 with TRBJ2-1; tentatively, D is TRBD2 (6 bases). This CDR3 is built from 13 residues. CDR1 SGHNT and CDR2 YENEEA come from the germline V gene. Trimming cost V 4 bases and J 9 bases, with 13 bases left between them. In DNA, the CDR3 is TGTGCCAGCAGCTCCCGGGGGAGAGGTGAGCAGTTCTTC. It specifies CASSSRGRGEQFF.

About this clonotype: At one end, the junction sequence differs from germline, possibly due to a read error. The chain is built from TRBV6-1 and TRBJ1-1; TRBD1 is a possible D gene (6 bases). The CDR3 is 13 amino acids. The germline CDR1 and CDR2 sequences are MNHNS and SASEGT. This CDR3 reads CASSASRDTGAFF. The CDR3 DNA follows: TGTGCCAGCAGTGCCAGTCGGGACACTGGAGCTTTCTTT.

The J gene is TRBJ2-6, the V gene TRBV6-2 or TRBV6-3; no clear D. The CDR3 length is 17 residues. The germline gives CDR1 MNHEY, CDR2 SVGEGT. V was trimmed by 11 bases and J by 6 bases, leaving 26 bases between them. The CDR3 nucleotides read TGTGCCGGGAACGGAACACGGCTACTCTCTCTGGCCAACGTCCTGACTTTC. Translating gives CAGNGTRLLSLANVLTF.

In the case of this clonotype: The junction departs from germline at one end; a sequencing error may be responsible. J is TRBJ2-5 and V is TRBV11-2, with 7 bases lining up with TRBD1. Per the germline V gene, CDR1 is SGHAT and CDR2 is FQNNGV. The CDR3 loop spans 13 amino acids. This chain's CDR3 is CVSSLTGQETQYF. The CDR3 coding sequence is TGTGTCAGCAGCTTGACAGGGCAAGAGACACAGTACTTC.

In regard to this clonotype: At one end, the junction sequence differs from germline, possibly due to a read error. The V gene is TRBV11-2, the J gene TRBJ2-7, with a weak D call TRBD2 (5 bases). The CDR3 covers 14 residues. The germline V gene encodes CDR1 SGHAT and CDR2 FQNNGV. The CDR3 protein is CTSSRTGDSYEQYF. Here the CDR3 DNA reads TGTACCAGCAGCCGCACCGGGGACTCCTACGAGCAGTACTTC.

Concerning this clonotype itself: This is likely a read error, given that the CDR3 carries no conserved phenylalanine or tryptophan at its end. V usage is TRBV11-2 and J usage is TRBJ2-2; D is unclear. V was clipped by 5 bases and J by 7 bases, with 11 bases between them. This CDR3 has 13 residues. Germline CDR1 SGHAT, CDR2 FQNNGV. This chain's CDR3 is CASSQGEVGELFL. In DNA form, the CDR3 reads TGTGCCAGCAGCCAAGGCGAAGTCGGGGAGCTGTTTCTT.

This clonotype was counted at least ten times. The rearrangement joins TRBV11-2 to TRBJ2-2, with TRBD1 matching 7 bases. J was trimmed by 4 bases and V by 5 bases; bases with no gene match: 1. Germline loops: CDR1 SGHAT, CDR2 FQNNGV. This CDR3 contains 13 residues. DNA for the CDR3: TGTGCCAGCAGCCCAGGGGGCACCGGGGAGCTGTTTTTT. This sequence encodes CASSPGGTGELFF.

The chain combines TRBV6-2 or TRBV6-3 with TRBJ2-3, with D possibly matching TRBD2 (6 bases). The V end lost 10 bases, the J end lost 2 bases, and 22 bases lay between the germline ends. This CDR3 is 16 amino acids long. Germline CDR1 and CDR2: MNHEY and SVGEGT. As DNA, the CDR3 is TGTGCCACCAGGAGGTTTGAGGCGGGACCCACAGATACGCAGTATTTT. Encoded protein: CATRRFEAGPTDTQYF.

This clonotype was found a few times. This rearrangement joins TRBV5-8 to TRBJ2-3; D is possibly TRBD2 (6 bases). Germline CDR1 and CDR2: SGHTS and YDEGEE. The CDR3 contains 14 residues. Trimming cost V 3 bases and J 6 bases, with 14 bases left between them. The CDR3 DNA follows: TGTGCCAGCAGCTCGACTAGATCAGGCGATACGCAGTATTTT. Its translation: CASSSTRSGDTQYF.

As regards this clonotype: Possible read error: a much larger clone is one base away. The V gene is TRBV12-3 or TRBV12-4, the J gene TRBJ1-1; 8 bases match TRBD1. The CDR3 has 14 residues. The CDR3 DNA follows: TGTGCCACCAGTGAGGACAGGGAGCTCACTGAAGCTTTCTTT. Amino acid sequence: CATSEDRELTEAFF.

Details on this clonotype: The CDR3 does not close with the conserved phenylalanine or tryptophan, likely indicating a read error. This sequence joins TRBV6-5 and TRBJ2-3; 7 positions agree with TRBD2. The CDR3 has 15 amino acids. Germline V gene lookup returns CDR1 MNHEY and CDR2 SVGAGI. V dropped 2 bases and J dropped 6; count of bases not matched to a gene: 8. The CDR3 region has the DNA TGTGCCAGCAGTTACGAGGCGGGAGAGGGGGATACGCAGTATCTT. Translating gives CASSYEAGEGDTQYL.

This clonotype was observed a handful of times. The gene calls are TRBV14 and TRBJ2-4; D not resolved. The germline gives CDR1 SGHDN, CDR2 FVKESK. The CDR3 covers 15 residues. The germline V and J ends were trimmed by 1 base and 7 bases, with 14 bases remaining between them. The CDR3: CASSQVGRRNNIQYF. The CDR3 DNA follows: TGTGCCAGCAGCCAAGTGGGTCGGCGAAATAACATTCAGTACTTC.

The rearrangement uses TRBV4-3 and TRBJ2-7; D is perhaps TRBD1 (6 bases). CDR3 length equals 14 residues. Germline V gene data show CDR1 as LGHNA and CDR2 as YSLEER. Trimming took 4 bases from V and 2 from J, leaving 12 bases between them. The CDR3 sequence is CASSPNTGPYEQYF. CDR3 in DNA: TGCGCCAGCAGCCCAAATACAGGGCCCTACGAGCAGTACTTC.

The chain combines TRBV6-5 with TRBJ2-5; D unclear. The CDR3 length is 13 residues. The V gene's germline CDR1 is MNHEY and CDR2 SVGAGI. Trimming removed 8 bases from V and 5 bases from J, with 15 bases in between. In DNA, the CDR3 is TGTGCCAGCGGTAATACAGCTTTCGAGACCCAGTACTTC. It yields the protein CASGNTAFETQYF.

On this clonotype itself: The junction differs from germline at one of its ends, possibly a read error. The chain carries TRBV11-2 and TRBJ2-5; D is undetermined. CDR3 length equals 14 residues. Germline CDR1 SGHAT, CDR2 FQNNGV. The CDR3 DNA reads as TGTGCCGGCAGCCCCCAGGTCAGAGAAGGGACCCAGTACTTC. Translating it yields CAGSPQVREGTQYF.

On this clonotype itself: Since a much larger clone is just one base distant, this may be a read error. This chain links TRBV29-1 with TRBJ2-5; 9 bases match TRBD2. The J segment lost 8 bases and the V segment lost 7 bases, leaving 14 bases of the junction unmatched. Germline-derived CDR1 and CDR2 are SQVTM and ANQGSEA. The CDR3 totals 14 residues. The CDR3 spells CSGKGLAGTDTQYF. The CDR3 bases are TGCAGCGGCAAGGGCCTAGCGGGAACGGACACCCAGTACTTC. The full variable domain, with the rest looked up from reference TRBV29-1 and TRBJ2-5, is SAVISQKPSRDICQRGTSLTIQCQVDSQVTMMFWYRQQPGQSLTLIATANQGSEATYESGFVIDKFPISRPNLTFSTLTVSNMSPEDSSIYLCSGKGLAGTDTQYFGPGTRLLVL.

The chain employs TRBV4-1 and TRBJ1-2; 12 positions match TRBD1. Trimming cost V 3 bases and J 3 bases; bases outside gene matches: 8. This CDR3 is 17 amino acids long. Germline V gene sequence: CDR1 MGHRA, CDR2 YSYEKL. CDR3 protein: CASSQRAGTGGDYGYTF. The CDR3 nucleotides read TGCGCCAGCAGCCAGAGAGCCGGGACAGGGGGCGACTATGGCTACACCTTC.

Remarks on this clonotype: Germline is not matched at one junction end, which may reflect a read error. This chain joins TRBV11-2 and TRBJ2-7; 10 nucleotides align to TRBD2. From germline, CDR1 is SGHAT and CDR2 FQNNGV. The CDR3 covers 16 residues. The DNA of the CDR3 is TGTGCCAGCATCTTGACCGAGGTAGCGGGAGGCTACGAGCAGCACTTC. This translates into CASILTEVAGGYEQHF. Variable domain in full (rest from reference TRBV11-2 and TRBJ2-7): EAGVAQSPRYKIIEKRQSVAFWCNPISGHATLYWYQQILGQGPKLLIQFQNNGVVDDSQLPKDRFSAERLKGVDSTLKIQPAKLEDSAVYLCASILTEVAGGYEQHFGPGTRLTVT.

V is TRBV10-2 and J is TRBJ1-5; 7 nucleotides agree with TRBD1. CDR3 length equals 16 residues. V dropped 8 bases and J dropped 3; count of bases not matched to a gene: 13. The germline V gene encodes CDR1 WSHSY and CDR2 SAAADI. CDR3 DNA sequence: TGCGCCAGCTCTCCAAGGTGGGGACAGATCAATCAGCCCCAGCATTTT. Its protein product is CASSPRWGQINQPQHF.

The gene calls are TRBV12-3 or TRBV12-4 and TRBJ2-7; TRBD2 matches at 11 bases. Trimming cost V 5 bases and J 7 bases; bases outside gene matches: 13. The CDR3 contains 16 residues. The DNA for the CDR3 is TGTGCCAGCAGTCGATATAGCGGGAGGGAGTACAATGAGCAGTACTTC. Its translation: CASSRYSGREYNEQYF.